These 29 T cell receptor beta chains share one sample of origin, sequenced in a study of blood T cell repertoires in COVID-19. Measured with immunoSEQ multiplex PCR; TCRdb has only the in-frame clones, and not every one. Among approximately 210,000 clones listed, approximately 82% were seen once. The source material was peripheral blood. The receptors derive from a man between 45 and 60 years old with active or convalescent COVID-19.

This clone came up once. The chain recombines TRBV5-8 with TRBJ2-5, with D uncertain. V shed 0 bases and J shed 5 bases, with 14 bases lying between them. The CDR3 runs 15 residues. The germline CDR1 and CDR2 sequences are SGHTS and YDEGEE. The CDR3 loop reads CASSLGSGVLETQYF. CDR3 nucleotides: TGTGCCAGCAGCTTGGGGTCGGGTGTGCTGGAGACCCAGTACTTC.

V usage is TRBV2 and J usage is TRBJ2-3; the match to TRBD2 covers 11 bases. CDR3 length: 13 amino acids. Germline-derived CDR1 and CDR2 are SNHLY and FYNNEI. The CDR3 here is CAIPGLAADTQYF. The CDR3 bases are TGTGCAATCCCGGGACTAGCGGCAGATACGCAGTATTTT.

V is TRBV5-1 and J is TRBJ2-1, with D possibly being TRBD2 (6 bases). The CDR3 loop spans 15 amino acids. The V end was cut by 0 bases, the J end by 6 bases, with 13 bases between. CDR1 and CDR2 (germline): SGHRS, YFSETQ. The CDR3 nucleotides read TGCGCCAGCAGCTTGGTTGCGGGGTTCACCAATGAGCAGTTCTTC. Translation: CASSLVAGFTNEQFF.

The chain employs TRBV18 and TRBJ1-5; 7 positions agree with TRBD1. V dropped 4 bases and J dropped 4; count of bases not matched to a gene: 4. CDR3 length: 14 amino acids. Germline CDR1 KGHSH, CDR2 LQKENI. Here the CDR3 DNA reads TGTGCCAGCTCACTTTCACAGGGGAATCAGCCCCAGCATTTT. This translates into CASSLSQGNQPQHF.

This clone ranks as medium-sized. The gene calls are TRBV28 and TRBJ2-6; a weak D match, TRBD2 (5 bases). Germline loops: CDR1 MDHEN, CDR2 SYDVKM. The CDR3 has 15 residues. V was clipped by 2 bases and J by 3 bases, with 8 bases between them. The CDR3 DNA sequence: TGTGCCAGCAGTTTAACGGGGAATGGGGCCAACGTCCTGACTTTC. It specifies CASSLTGNGANVLTF.

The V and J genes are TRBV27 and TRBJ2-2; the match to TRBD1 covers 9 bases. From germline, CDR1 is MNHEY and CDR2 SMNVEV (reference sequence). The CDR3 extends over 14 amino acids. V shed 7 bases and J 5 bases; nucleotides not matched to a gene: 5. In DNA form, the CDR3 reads TGTGCCAGCAAACTACAGGGGGCAACCGGGGAGCTGTTTTTT. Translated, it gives CASKLQGATGELFF.

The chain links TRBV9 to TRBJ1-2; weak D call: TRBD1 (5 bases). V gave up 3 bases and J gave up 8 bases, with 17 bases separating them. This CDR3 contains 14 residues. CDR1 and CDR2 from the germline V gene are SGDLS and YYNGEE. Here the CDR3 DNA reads TGTGCCAGCAGCGATGGAGGAGGGGCGGCAGGCTACACCTTC. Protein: CASSDGGGAAGYTF.

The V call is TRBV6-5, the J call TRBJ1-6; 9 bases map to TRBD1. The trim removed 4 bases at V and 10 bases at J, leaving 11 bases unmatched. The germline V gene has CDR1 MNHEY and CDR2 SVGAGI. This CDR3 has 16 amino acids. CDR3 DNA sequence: TGTGCCAGCAGTTCTTCAGACAGGGGGAGACGGTCACCCCTCCACTTT. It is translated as CASSSSDRGRRSPLHF.

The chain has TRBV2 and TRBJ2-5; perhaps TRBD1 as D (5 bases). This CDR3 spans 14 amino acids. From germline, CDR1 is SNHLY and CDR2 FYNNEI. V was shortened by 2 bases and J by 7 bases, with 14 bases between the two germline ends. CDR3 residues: CASSERTRQGTQYF. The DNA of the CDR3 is TGTGCCAGCAGTGAAAGGACAAGGCAGGGGACCCAGTACTTC.

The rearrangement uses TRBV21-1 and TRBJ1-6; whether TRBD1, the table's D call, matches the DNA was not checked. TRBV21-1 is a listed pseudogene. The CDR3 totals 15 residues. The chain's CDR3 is CASSKGRQRNSPLHF. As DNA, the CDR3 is TGTGCCAGCAGCAAAGGTAGACAGAGAAATTCACCCCTCCACTTT.

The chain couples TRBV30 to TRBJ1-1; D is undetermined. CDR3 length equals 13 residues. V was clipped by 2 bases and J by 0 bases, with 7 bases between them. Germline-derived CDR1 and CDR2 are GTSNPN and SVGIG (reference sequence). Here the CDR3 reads CAWSNTMNTEAFF. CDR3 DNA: TGTGCCTGGAGTAATACTATGAACACTGAAGCTTTCTTT.

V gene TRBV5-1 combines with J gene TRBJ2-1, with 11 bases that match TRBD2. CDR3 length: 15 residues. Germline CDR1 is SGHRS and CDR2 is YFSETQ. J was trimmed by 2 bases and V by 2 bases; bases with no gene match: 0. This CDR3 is CASSFSGGAYNEQFF. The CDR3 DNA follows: TGCGCCAGCAGCTTTAGCGGGGGGGCCTACAATGAGCAGTTCTTC.

The CDR3 DNA follows: TGTGCCAGCAGCTTTAGCGGGAGCGAAGACGAGCAGTACTTC. Encoded protein: CASSFSGSEDEQYF. This chain links TRBV9 with TRBJ2-7; the match to TRBD2 covers 9 bases. The CDR3 consists of 14 residues. Looked up from germline, CDR1 is SGDLS and CDR2 is YYNGEE. The junction had 7 bases not matched to a gene; V was cut back by 4 bases and J by 5 bases.

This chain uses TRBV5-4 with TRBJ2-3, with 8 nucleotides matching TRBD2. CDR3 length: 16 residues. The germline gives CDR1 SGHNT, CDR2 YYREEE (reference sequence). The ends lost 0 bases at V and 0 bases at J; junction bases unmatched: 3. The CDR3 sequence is CASSLDPSGSTDTQYF. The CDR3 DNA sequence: TGTGCCAGCAGCTTGGATCCTAGCGGGAGCACAGATACGCAGTATTTT.

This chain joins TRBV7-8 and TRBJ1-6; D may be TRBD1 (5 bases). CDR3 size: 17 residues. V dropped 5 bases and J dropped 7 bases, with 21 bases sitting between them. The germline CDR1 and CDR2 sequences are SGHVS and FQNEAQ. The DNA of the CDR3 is TGTGCCAGCAGCCGCCAAACGGGGGGTGTCCTCAATTCACCCCTCCACTTT. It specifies CASSRQTGGVLNSPLHF.

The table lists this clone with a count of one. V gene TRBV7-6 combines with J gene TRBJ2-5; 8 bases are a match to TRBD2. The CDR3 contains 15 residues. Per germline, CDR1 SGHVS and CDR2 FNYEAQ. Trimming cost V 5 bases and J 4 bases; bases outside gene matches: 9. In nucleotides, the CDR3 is TGTGCCAGCAGCCCTAGGAGCGGGAGTGGAGAGACCCAGTACTTC. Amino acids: CASSPRSGSGETQYF. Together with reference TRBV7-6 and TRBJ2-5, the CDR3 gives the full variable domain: GAGVSQSPRYKVTKRGQDVALRCDPISGHVSLYWYRQALGQGPEFLTYFNYEAQQDKSGLPNDRFSAERPEGSISTLTIQRTEQRDSAMYRCASSPRSGSGETQYFGPGTRLLVL.

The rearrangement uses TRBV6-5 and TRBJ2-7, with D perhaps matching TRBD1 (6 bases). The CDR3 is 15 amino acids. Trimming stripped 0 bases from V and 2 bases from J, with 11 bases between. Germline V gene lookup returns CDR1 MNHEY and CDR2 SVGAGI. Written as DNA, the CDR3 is TGTGCCAGCAGTTACTCCGGGACAAGGGCCTACGAGCAGTACTTC. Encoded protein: CASSYSGTRAYEQYF.

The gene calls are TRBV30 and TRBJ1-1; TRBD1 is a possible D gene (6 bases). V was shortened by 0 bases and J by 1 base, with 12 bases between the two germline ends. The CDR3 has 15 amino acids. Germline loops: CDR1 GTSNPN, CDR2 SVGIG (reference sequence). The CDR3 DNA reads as TGTGCCTGGAGTGTAGGGCAGGGGAAGAACACTGAAGCTTTCTTT. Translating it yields CAWSVGQGKNTEAFF.

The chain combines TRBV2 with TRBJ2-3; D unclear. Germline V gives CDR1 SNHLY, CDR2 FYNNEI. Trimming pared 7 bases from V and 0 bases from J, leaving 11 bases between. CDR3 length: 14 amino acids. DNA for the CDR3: TGTGCCAGCACTAAACTGATTAGCACAGATACGCAGTATTTT. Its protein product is CASTKLISTDTQYF. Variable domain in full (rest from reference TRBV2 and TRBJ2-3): EPEVTQTPSHQVTQMGQEVILRCVPISNHLYFYWYRQILGQKVEFLVSFYNNEISEKSEIFDDQFSVERPDGSNFTLKIRSTKLEDSAMYFCASTKLISTDTQYFGPGTRLTVL.

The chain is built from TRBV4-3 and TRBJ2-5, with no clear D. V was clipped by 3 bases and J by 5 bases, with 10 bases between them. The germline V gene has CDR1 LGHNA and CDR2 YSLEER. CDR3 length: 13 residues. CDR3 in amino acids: CASSQSSEETQYF. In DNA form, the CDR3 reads TGCGCCAGCAGCCAGTCAAGTGAGGAGACCCAGTACTTC.

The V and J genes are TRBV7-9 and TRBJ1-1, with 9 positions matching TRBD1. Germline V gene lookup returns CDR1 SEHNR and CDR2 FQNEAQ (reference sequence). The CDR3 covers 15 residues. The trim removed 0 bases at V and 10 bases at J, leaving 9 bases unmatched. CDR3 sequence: CASSLAGQGPIGAFF. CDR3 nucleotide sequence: TGTGCCAGCAGCTTAGCCGGACAGGGGCCGATTGGAGCTTTCTTT.

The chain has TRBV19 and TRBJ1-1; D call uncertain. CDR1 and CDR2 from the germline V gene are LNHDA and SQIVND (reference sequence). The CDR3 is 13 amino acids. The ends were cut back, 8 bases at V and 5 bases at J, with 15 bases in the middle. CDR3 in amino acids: CASQPDSGTEAFF. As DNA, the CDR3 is TGTGCCAGTCAGCCAGACTCCGGAACTGAAGCTTTCTTT. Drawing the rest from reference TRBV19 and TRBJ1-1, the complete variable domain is DGGITQSPKYLFRKEGQNVTLSCEQNLNHDAMYWYRQDPGQGLRLIYYSQIVNDFQKGDIAEGYSVSREKKESFPLTVTSAQKNPTAFYLCASQPDSGTEAFFGQGTRLTVV.

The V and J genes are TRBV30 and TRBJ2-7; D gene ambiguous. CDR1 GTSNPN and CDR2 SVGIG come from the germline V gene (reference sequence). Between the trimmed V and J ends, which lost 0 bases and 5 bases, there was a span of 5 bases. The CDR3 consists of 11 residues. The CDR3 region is CAWSVQNEQYF. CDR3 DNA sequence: TGTGCCTGGAGTGTACAGAACGAGCAGTACTTC.

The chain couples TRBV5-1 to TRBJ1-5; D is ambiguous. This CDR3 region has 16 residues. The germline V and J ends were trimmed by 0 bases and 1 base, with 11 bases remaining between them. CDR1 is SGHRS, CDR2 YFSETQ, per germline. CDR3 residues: CASSLAGLGSNQPQHF. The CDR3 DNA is TGCGCCAGCAGCTTGGCGGGGTTAGGGAGCAATCAGCCCCAGCATTTT.

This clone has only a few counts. The CDR3 region has the DNA TGCAGTGCTAGTGACACTTATGGCTACACCTTC. Translation: CSASDTYGYTF. The chain employs TRBV20-1 and TRBJ1-2, with D unclear. V was shortened by 3 bases and J by 5 bases, with 7 bases between the two germline ends. The CDR3 loop spans 11 amino acids. Germline V gives CDR1 DFQATT, CDR2 SNEGSKA (reference sequence).

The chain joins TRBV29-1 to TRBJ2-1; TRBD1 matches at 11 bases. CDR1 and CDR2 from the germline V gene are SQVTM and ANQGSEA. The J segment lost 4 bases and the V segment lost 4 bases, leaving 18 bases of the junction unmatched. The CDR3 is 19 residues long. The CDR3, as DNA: TGCAGCGTTGTGGGTCGTCCCGGGACAGGGGGTCGGGGGTACAATGAGCAGTTCTTC. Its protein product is CSVVGRPGTGGRGYNEQFF.

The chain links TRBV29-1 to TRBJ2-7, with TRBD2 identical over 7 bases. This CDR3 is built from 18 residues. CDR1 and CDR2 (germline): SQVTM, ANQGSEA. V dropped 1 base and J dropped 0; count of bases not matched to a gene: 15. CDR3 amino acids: CSVEAHSSGTISSYEQYF. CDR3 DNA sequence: TGCAGCGTTGAAGCCCACTCTTCCGGGACTATCAGCTCCTACGAGCAGTACTTC.

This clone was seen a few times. For the CDR3, the DNA is TGTGCCAGCAGCTTAGCGCGGAACACCGGGGAGCTGTTTTTT. It specifies CASSLARNTGELFF. J is TRBJ2-2 and V is TRBV7-2; the D is unclear. Germline CDR1 is SGHTA and CDR2 is FQGNSA. The length of the CDR3 is 14 residues. Trimming stripped 0 bases from V and 1 base from J, with 3 bases between.

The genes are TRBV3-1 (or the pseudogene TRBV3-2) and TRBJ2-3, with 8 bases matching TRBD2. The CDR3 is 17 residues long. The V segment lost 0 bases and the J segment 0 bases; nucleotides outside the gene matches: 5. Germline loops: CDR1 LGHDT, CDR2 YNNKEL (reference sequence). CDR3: CASSQDVPSGSTDTQYF. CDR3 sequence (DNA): TGTGCCAGCAGCCAAGATGTACCTAGCGGGAGCACAGATACGCAGTATTTT.